Listed below are T cell receptor beta chains from one sample, sequenced in a study of blood T cell repertoires in COVID-19. Clones were read by immunoSEQ multiplex PCR, and TCRdb kept only the in-frame ones, dropping some. The sample has around 170,000 clones; roughly 87% are singletons. Sequencing input: peripheral blood. These receptors came from a woman in her thirties or forties with acute or convalescent COVID-19. Both conserved end residues are part of each CDR3. D genes are given only for firm matches. Clone size is stated in some rows and not others, as once, few, many or a class when expanded.

.,.,TRBJ2-2,TRBV12-5,TGTGCTAGTGGTTTGTCAGGGTCCGGGGAGCTGTTTTTT,CASGLSGSGELFF
.,.,TRBJ2-1,TRBV7-3,TGTGCCAGCAGCTCCCCACTGGGAGGGGGGGCCGCTAATGAGCAGTTCTTC,CASSSPLGGGAANEQFF
.,TRBD2,TRBJ2-3,TRBV10-3,TGTGCCATCAATCCGACTAGCACGGGCACAGATACGCAGTATTTT,CAINPTSTGTDTQYF
few,.,TRBJ2-1,TRBV7-3,TGTGCCAGCAGCTTGTCACCTACCTACAATGAGCAGTTCTTC,CASSLSPTYNEQFF
.,TRBD2,TRBJ2-7,TRBV7-6,TGTGCCAGCAGCTTAATGATGCGACTAGCGGGAGGGAAAAACTACGAGCAGTACTTC,CASSLMMRLAGGKNYEQYF
.,.,TRBJ1-4,TRBV15,TGTGCCACCAGCCCCCCTTCTAATGAAAAACTGTTTTTT,CATSPPSNEKLFF
.,TRBD2,TRBJ2-7,TRBV28,TGTGCCAGCAGTTTTTTTCGACTAGCGGGAACGGGCGAGCAGTACTTC,CASSFFRLAGTGEQYF
.,.,TRBJ2-7,TRBV13,TGTGCCAGCAGCCTCCTCGGGTACGAGCAGTACTTC,CASSLLGYEQYF
.,.,TRBJ2-7,TRBV21-1,TGTGCCAGCAGCAAAGGTAATGAGGGACAGGGGGACTACGAGCAGTACTTC,CASSKGNEGQGDYEQYF
.,TRBD1,TRBJ1-1,TRBV30,TGTGCCTGGGGGGTTTGGGACAGGGCGAACACTGAAGCTTTCTTT,CAWGVWDRANTEAFF
.,TRBD1,TRBJ1-6,TRBV9,TGTGCCAGCAGCGACAACAGGGGGAATTCACCCCTCCACTTT,CASSDNRGNSPLHF
.,.,TRBJ2-3,TRBV28,TGTGCCAGCAGTTTCTCGGGGTGGCGAGGGGATACGCAGTATTTT,CASSFSGWRGDTQYF
.,TRBD1,TRBJ1-2,TRBV18,TGTGCCAGCTCCCAAGGAGCTACAGGGGTCGGCTACACCTTC,CASSQGATGVGYTF
few,TRBD1,TRBJ2-1,TRBV7-8,TGTGCCAGCAGCTTAGTGGCGGGACAGGGATACAATGAGCAGTTCTTC,CASSLVAGQGYNEQFF
.,.,TRBJ1-5,TRBV5-8,TGTGCCAGCAGCGTGGACGGTAGCAATCAGCCCCAGCATTTT,CASSVDGSNQPQHF
.,TRBD1,TRBJ2-2,TRBV5-1,TGCGCCAGCTCCAACCGAAGGCAGGGGGCCACCGGGGAGCTGTTTTTT,CASSNRRQGATGELFF
.,.,TRBJ1-2,TRBV20-1,TGCAGTGCTAGTATCGGGGGGCAGGACTATGGCTACACCTTC,CSASIGGQDYGYTF
.,TRBD1,TRBJ1-3,TRBV28,TGTGCCAGCAGCTCAGGGGGCGCAGGCTCTGGAAACACCATATATTTT,CASSSGGAGSGNTIYF
once,.,TRBJ1-5,TRBV21-1,TGTGCCAGCAGCAACCCCCACATGGGCTGGCAGCCCCAGCATTTT,CASSNPHMGWQPQHF
.,.,TRBJ1-5,TRBV28,TGTGCCAGCAGCCTACAGGGTAGACAGCCCCAGCATTTT,CASSLQGRQPQHF
.,.,TRBJ2-1,TRBV27,TGTGCCAGCAGTTTGGGGACTCCGCCGGTCAATGAGCAGTTCTTC,CASSLGTPPVNEQFF
once,.,TRBJ1-5,TRBV27,TGTGCCAGCAGCGACAGCTTCAATCAGCCCCAGCATTTT,CASSDSFNQPQHF
.,.,TRBJ1-2,TRBV7-9,TGTGCCAGCAGTGCGTCAGGGAAAGGCTATGGCTACACCTTC,CASSASGKGYGYTF
once,TRBD1,TRBJ1-4,TRBV3-1/TRBV3-2,TGTGCCAGCAGCCAAAGTTTGGGACAGGGGGTTCGTGAAAAACTGTTTTTT,CASSQSLGQGVREKLFF
.,TRBD1,TRBJ2-3,TRBV11-2,TGTGCCAGCAGCTTAGTACGACAGGGGGCAGCAGTAGTCACAGATACGCAGTATTTT,CASSLVRQGAAVVTDTQYF